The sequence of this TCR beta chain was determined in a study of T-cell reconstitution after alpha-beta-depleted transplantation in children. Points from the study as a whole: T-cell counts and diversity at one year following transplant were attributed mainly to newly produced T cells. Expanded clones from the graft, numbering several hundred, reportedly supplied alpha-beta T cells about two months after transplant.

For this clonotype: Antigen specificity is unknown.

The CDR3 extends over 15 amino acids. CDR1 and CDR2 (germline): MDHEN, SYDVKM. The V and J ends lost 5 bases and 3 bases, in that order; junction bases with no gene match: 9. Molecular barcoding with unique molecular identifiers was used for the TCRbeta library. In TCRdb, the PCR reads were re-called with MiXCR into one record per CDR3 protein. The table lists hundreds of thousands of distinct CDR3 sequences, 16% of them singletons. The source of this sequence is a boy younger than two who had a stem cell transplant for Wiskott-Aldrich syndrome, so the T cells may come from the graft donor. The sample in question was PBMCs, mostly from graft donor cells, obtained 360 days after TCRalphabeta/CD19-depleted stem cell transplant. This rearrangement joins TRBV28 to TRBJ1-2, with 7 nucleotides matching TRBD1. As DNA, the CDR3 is TGTGCCAGCAGTCCCCGGGACAGAACACACTATGGCTACACCTTC. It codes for CASSPRDRTHYGYTF.